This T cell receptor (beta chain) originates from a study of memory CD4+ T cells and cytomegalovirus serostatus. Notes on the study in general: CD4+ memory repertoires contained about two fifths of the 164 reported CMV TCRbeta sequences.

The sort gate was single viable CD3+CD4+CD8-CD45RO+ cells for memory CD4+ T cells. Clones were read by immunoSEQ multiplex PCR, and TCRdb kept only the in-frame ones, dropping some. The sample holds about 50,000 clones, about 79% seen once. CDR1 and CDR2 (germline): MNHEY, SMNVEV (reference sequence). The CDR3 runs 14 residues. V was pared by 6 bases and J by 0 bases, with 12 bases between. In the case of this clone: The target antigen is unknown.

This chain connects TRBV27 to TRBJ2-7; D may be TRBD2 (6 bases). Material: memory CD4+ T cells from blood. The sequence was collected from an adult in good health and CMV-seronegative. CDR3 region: CASSPNGGSYEQYF. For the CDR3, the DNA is TGTGCCAGCAGCCCGAACGGGGGCTCCTACGAGCAGTACTTC.